One and the same sample provided the 27 T cell receptor beta chains below, sequenced in a study of prognosis after radiotherapy for stage I lung cancer. Genomic DNA was the source, and TCR beta CDR3 was amplified from it by two-round multiplex PCR. First-round PCR used primers specific to each TRBV and TRBJ gene. TCRdb fed the multiplex PCR reads into MiXCR, producing one record per CDR3 protein. The sample records around 29,000 distinct CDR3 sequences, about 45% being singletons. This material consisted of PBMCs, taken before or after stereotactic body radiation therapy (not recorded which). The receptors originated from a donor of 50 years or more with non-small cell lung cancer.

The chain couples TRBV20-1 to TRBJ2-3; TRBD2 is a possible D gene (6 bases). The CDR3 is 14 amino acids. Looked up from germline, CDR1 is DFQATT and CDR2 is SNEGSKA (reference sequence). Trimming took off 6 bases at V and 2 bases at J, with 15 bases between the two ends. The CDR3 region is CSAQDYRATDTQYF. CDR3 DNA: TGCAGTGCGCAGGACTACCGAGCCACAGATACGCAGTATTTT.

V gene TRBV19 combines with J gene TRBJ2-6; D call uncertain. The length of the CDR3 is 14 residues. V was cut by 1 base and J by 9 bases, with 10 bases left in between. CDR1 and CDR2 (germline): LNHDA, SQIVND (reference sequence). CDR3 amino acids: CASSIGVIGNVLTF. As DNA, the CDR3 is TGTGCCAGTAGTATAGGGGTTATCGGCAACGTCCTGACTTTC.

In its sample, this clonotype is medium-sized. The chain has TRBV6-1 and TRBJ2-7, with TRBD2 matching 13 bases. The germline V gene encodes CDR1 MNHNS and CDR2 SASEGT. The J segment lost 6 bases and the V segment lost 5 bases, leaving 16 bases of the junction unmatched. The CDR3 is made up of 18 amino acids. The CDR3 DNA reads as TGTGCCAGCAGTACGACCCAGTTCACTAGCGGGAGGGTCTTCGAGCAGTACTTC. Translated: CASSTTQFTSGRVFEQYF.

V is TRBV6-1 and J is TRBJ1-2; possibly TRBD1 for D (6 bases). This CDR3 spans 15 amino acids. V was pared by 7 bases and J by 0 bases, with 15 bases between. Germline values: CDR1 MNHNS, CDR2 SASEGT. This CDR3 reads CASKRGDGANYGYTF. The CDR3, as DNA: TGTGCCAGCAAGAGGGGGGACGGCGCTAACTATGGCTACACCTTC.

This clonotype appeared many times. This rearrangement joins TRBV4-3 to TRBJ1-1; D uncertain. Per the germline V gene, CDR1 is LGHNA and CDR2 is YSLEER. The V end was cut by 2 bases, the J end by 1 base, with 8 bases between. The CDR3 runs to 14 residues. The CDR3 spells CASSQLTGNTEAFF. The CDR3 coding sequence is TGCGCCAGCAGCCAATTAACGGGGAACACTGAAGCTTTCTTT.

To note about this clonotype: The germline gene is not matched at one end of the junction; a read error may be the cause. The chain is built from TRBV2 and TRBJ1-6, with 7 bases lining up with TRBD1. Germline loops: CDR1 SNHLY, CDR2 FYNNEI. The CDR3 has 14 residues. The CDR3 bases are TGTACCAGCACAGGGGTGAAGGATAATTCACCCCTCCACTTT. Its protein is CTSTGVKDNSPLHF.

This clonotype was recorded many times. The chain links TRBV9 to TRBJ2-3; perhaps TRBD2 as D (6 bases). Between the trimmed V and J ends, which lost 3 bases and 1 base, there was a span of 9 bases. Germline CDR1 is SGDLS and CDR2 is YYNGEE. This CDR3 region has 14 residues. The CDR3 sequence: CASSDGTRTDTQYF. DNA for the CDR3: TGTGCCAGCAGCGACGGGACTCGCACAGATACGCAGTATTTT.

This clonotype is medium-sized. The rearrangement links TRBV28 to TRBJ2-3; 7 nucleotides align to TRBD2. The V gene end was trimmed by 3 bases and the J gene end by 1 base; junction bases not matched to a gene: 1. The germline V gene encodes CDR1 MDHEN and CDR2 SYDVKM. The CDR3 is made up of 14 amino acids. This CDR3 reads CASSFLAGTDTQYF. CDR3 DNA sequence: TGTGCCAGCAGTTTTCTAGCGGGCACAGATACGCAGTATTTT.

The sample holds many counts of this clonotype. The chain is built from TRBV3-1 and TRBJ1-4; unclear D gene. This CDR3 comprises 16 residues. The V end was cut by 4 bases, the J end by 10 bases, with 22 bases between. Germline lookup yields CDR1 LGHDT and CDR2 YNNKEL (reference sequence). The CDR3 protein is CASSPKSSRYPAKLFF. DNA for the CDR3: TGTGCCAGCAGCCCCAAGTCGAGCCGCTACCCGGCAAAACTGTTTTTT.

This clonotype was detected only a few times. Since a far larger clone is one base different, this is likely a read error. The chain couples TRBV6-9 to TRBJ1-3, with D possibly being TRBD1 (6 bases). The CDR3 is made up of 15 amino acids. Deletions cut 3 bases from V and 0 bases from J, with 9 bases between. The germline CDR1 and CDR2 sequences are MNHGY and SVAAGI. CDR3: CASSYVQGSGNTIYF. The CDR3 coding sequence is TGTGCCAGCAGTTACGTACAGGGCTCTGGAAACACCATATATTTT.

This clonotype was picked up many times. This chain joins TRBV7-2 and TRBJ1-2; 10 bases match TRBD1. CDR3 length: 15 amino acids. V was clipped by 4 bases and J by 4 bases; unmatched bases: 6. From germline, CDR1 is SGHTA and CDR2 FQGNSA. The CDR3 DNA is TGTGCCAGCAGCTCGTGGACAGGGGGTCCCTATGGCTACACCTTC. This gives the protein CASSSWTGGPYGYTF.

This clonotype occurred many times. This chain connects TRBV2 to TRBJ2-1; tentative D call: TRBD2 (6 bases). Trimming left V 7 bases short and J 4 bases short, with 17 bases between. Per the germline V gene, CDR1 is SNHLY and CDR2 is FYNNEI. There are 15 residues in the CDR3. The CDR3 nucleotides are TGTGCCAGCACCATTCCCGGGACTGCTTACAATGAGCAGTTCTTC. Translated: CASTIPGTAYNEQFF.

The J gene is TRBJ2-6, the V gene TRBV9; maybe TRBD1 (6 bases). This CDR3 region has 17 residues. Germline assignment: CDR1 SGDLS and CDR2 YYNGEE. V was pared by 3 bases and J by 2 bases, with 15 bases between. CDR3 in DNA: TGTGCCAGCAGCGCCACCGGGACATGGCCTGGGGCCAACGTCCTGACTTTC. It translates to CASSATGTWPGANVLTF. The entire variable domain, with the rest obtained from reference TRBV9 and TRBJ2-6, is as follows: DSGVTQTPKHLITATGQRVTLRCSPRSGDLSVYWYQQSLDQGLQFLIQYYNGEERAKGNILERFSAQQFPDLHSELNLSSLELGDSALYFCASSATGTWPGANVLTFGAGSRLTVL.

The sample holds many counts of this clonotype. The J gene is TRBJ1-1, the V gene TRBV18, with TRBD1 matching over 8 bases. Germline CDR1 and CDR2: KGHSH and LQKENI. V dropped 5 bases and J dropped 1; count of bases not matched to a gene: 6. The length of the CDR3 is 15 residues. CDR3 DNA: TGTGCCAGCTCAAGACAGGGGACAGGGAACACTGAAGCTTTCTTT. The encoded protein is CASSRQGTGNTEAFF.

Relative to its sample, this clonotype is medium-sized. CDR3 sequence reads: CASSLLGLQANFYTEAFF. As DNA, the CDR3 is TGTGCCAGCAGTTTATTAGGTCTTCAGGCGAACTTTTACACTGAAGCTTTCTTT. The chain employs TRBV28 and TRBJ1-1; D call uncertain. Germline V gives CDR1 MDHEN, CDR2 SYDVKM. The CDR3 length is 18 residues. Trimming stripped 1 base from V and 3 bases from J, with 21 bases between.

This clonotype was seen ten or more times. The CDR3 nucleotides are TGTGCCAGTAGTACGATACAGGGGATAACTGAAGCTTTCTTT. This sequence encodes CASSTIQGITEAFF. The J gene is TRBJ1-1, the V gene TRBV19; 7 nucleotides match TRBD1. From germline, CDR1 is LNHDA and CDR2 SQIVND (reference sequence). Unmatched junction bases numbered 7, after V lost 4 bases and J lost 5 bases. The CDR3 consists of 14 residues.

The J gene is TRBJ2-5, the V gene TRBV25-1, with D possibly TRBD2 on 5 matching bases. CDR1 is MGHDK and CDR2 is SYGVNS in the germline V gene. The CDR3 sequence is 15 residues long. V lost 7 bases and J lost 8, with 23 bases in between. The DNA of the CDR3 is TGTGCCAGCACCCCCTTAGGAGCGGAGCAATATACCCAGTACTTC. Encoded protein: CASTPLGAEQYTQYF.

In its sample, this clonotype was seen many times. The germline gene is not matched at one end of the junction; a read error may be the cause. The chain has TRBV7-7 and TRBJ2-2; 8 nucleotides align to TRBD1. The CDR3 length is 16 residues. The germline V gene has CDR1 SSHAT and CDR2 FNYEAQ (reference sequence). CDR3 sequence reads: CASRPGQGVLTGELFF. The DNA of the CDR3 is TGTGCTAGCAGACCCGGACAGGGTGTTTTAACCGGGGAGCTGTTTTTT.

This clonotype was seen ten or more times. The chain couples TRBV14 to TRBJ2-7; TRBD2 might be the D (5 bases). The CDR3 totals 14 residues. Germline-derived CDR1 and CDR2 are SGHDN and FVKESK. V lost 4 bases, J lost 2 bases, and 12 bases lay in between. The CDR3 region has the DNA TGTGCCAGCAGCCCCCGGGGTCCTACCTACGAGCAGTACTTC. It is translated as CASSPRGPTYEQYF.

The sample holds many counts of this clonotype. The genes are TRBV4-1 and TRBJ2-5; 9 bases map to TRBD2. V lost 0 bases and J lost 5; bases outside the gene matches: 7. Germline V gene sequence: CDR1 MGHRA, CDR2 YSYEKL. CDR3 length: 16 amino acids. The CDR3 bases are TGCGCCAGCAGCCAAGAAGGGCGGGGGGGCCGGGAGACCCAGTACTTC. Its protein is CASSQEGRGGRETQYF.

Of note for this clonotype: It may be a read error: a sequence one base away is much more abundant. The rearrangement links TRBV7-2 to TRBJ1-1; D uncertain. V gave up 5 bases and J gave up 0 bases, with 10 bases separating them. Germline CDR1 reads SGHTA; CDR2 reads FQGNSA. CDR3 size: 14 residues. DNA for the CDR3: TGTGCCAGCAGCCCCAGAGTTATGAACACTGAAGCTTTCTTT. Encoded protein: CASSPRVMNTEAFF.

Of note for this clonotype: One base separates it from a far larger clone, so it is likely a read error. V usage is TRBV7-9 and J usage is TRBJ1-1, with unresolved D. Germline assignment: CDR1 SEHNR and CDR2 FQNEAQ (reference sequence). V lost 1 base and J 7 bases, leaving 16 bases between the germline ends. This CDR3 is 15 amino acids long. CDR3 amino acids: CASSLVAVKIFEAFF. For the CDR3, the DNA is TGTGCCAGCAGCTTAGTGGCAGTGAAAATTTTTGAAGCTTTCTTT.

About this clonotype itself: The likely explanation is a read error, given a far larger clone one base away. V gene TRBV6-8 combines with J gene TRBJ2-3, with 8 nucleotides matching TRBD1. The CDR3 is made up of 14 amino acids. V lost 8 bases and J lost 4; bases outside the gene matches: 8. Germline-derived CDR1 and CDR2 are MNHGY and SAAAGT. CDR3 residues: CASQDRVESDTQYF. In DNA form, the CDR3 reads TGTGCCAGCCAGGACAGGGTGGAATCAGATACGCAGTATTTT.

The rearrangement joins TRBV24-1 to TRBJ1-4; D gene unclear. The V end lost 4 bases, the J end lost 7 bases, and 6 bases lay between the germline ends. This CDR3 spans 12 amino acids. Germline values: CDR1 KGHDR, CDR2 SFDVKD. The CDR3: CATSDSSEKLFF. CDR3 in DNA: TGTGCCACCAGTGACTCCAGTGAAAAACTGTTTTTT.

The sample holds many counts of this clonotype. CDR3 region: CSARDRIRSDNEQYF. The CDR3 nucleotides read TGCAGTGCTAGAGACCGAATCAGAAGCGATAACGAGCAGTACTTC. V usage is TRBV20-1 and J usage is TRBJ2-7; no firm D call. The V gene lost 0 bases and the J gene lost 5 bases, with 17 bases spanning the gap. The length of the CDR3 is 15 residues. Germline values: CDR1 DFQATT, CDR2 SNEGSKA (reference sequence).

Here the CDR3 reads CASKLTGWGNTIYF. The CDR3 DNA sequence: TGCGCCAGCAAACTGACAGGGTGGGGAAACACCATATATTTT. This chain links TRBV5-1 with TRBJ1-3, with 7 bases that match TRBD1. This CDR3 region has 14 residues. The germline gives CDR1 SGHRS, CDR2 YFSETQ. Germline trimming cut 6 bases from V and 4 bases from J; bases unmatched to any gene: 7.

A remark on this clonotype: This is likely an artifact of a read error, given a far larger clone one base away. The genes are TRBV27 and TRBJ2-5; D uncertain. The last part of the DNA fits TRBJ2-1 better; the J call may be wrong. Germline V gene sequence: CDR1 MNHEY, CDR2 SMNVEV (reference sequence). This CDR3 contains 13 residues. In DNA, the CDR3 is TGTGCCAGCAGTTTGAGACAACACAATGAGCAGTTCTTC. Its protein product is CASSLRQHNEQFF.